The 29 T cell receptor beta chains listed next were all sequenced from one sample in a study of CD8 T cells in ankylosing spondylitis. TCRdb redid the calling of the 5' RACE reads with MiXCR, one entry per CDR3 protein. The table includes 100,000 to 150,000 distinct CDR3 sequences, more than 6.5% detected once. The source material was blood, either unsorted or a sorted T cell fraction (not recorded which). Every receptor here comes from a male donor with ankylosing spondylitis or in good health (not recorded which).

This clonotype appeared many times. This chain links TRBV9 with TRBJ2-2; perhaps TRBD1 as D (5 bases). The CDR3 length is 16 residues. V lost 3 bases and J 4 bases, leaving 16 bases between the germline ends. Per germline, CDR1 SGDLS and CDR2 YYNGEE. The DNA of the CDR3 is TGTGCCAGCAGCGCTCACGTAGGGGTTAGCACCGGGGAGCTGTTTTTT. As protein: CASSAHVGVSTGELFF.

The table lists this clonotype with many counts. The chain joins TRBV7-9 to TRBJ1-1; no firm D call. CDR3 length equals 13 residues. Germline CDR1 SEHNR, CDR2 FQNEAQ (reference sequence). V lost 2 bases and J 1 base, leaving 5 bases between the germline ends. The CDR3 coding sequence is TGTGCCAGCAGCTTAATGGAGAACACTGAAGCTTTCTTT. Its translation is CASSLMENTEAFF.

This clonotype has at least ten counts. The V call is TRBV12-3 or TRBV12-4, the J call TRBJ2-7; 7 bases map to TRBD1. J was trimmed by 2 bases and V by 6 bases; bases with no gene match: 4. This CDR3 comprises 13 residues. The CDR3 bases are TGTGCCAGCAGCCAGACAGGGCCCTACGAGCAGTACTTC. Translated: CASSQTGPYEQYF.

V usage is TRBV5-1 and J usage is TRBJ2-1; 13 bases agree with TRBD2. The CDR3 is 18 residues long. Germline loops: CDR1 SGHRS, CDR2 YFSETQ. Trimming removed 3 bases from V and 4 bases from J; junction bases left unmatched: 10. Here the CDR3 reads CASSSTTSGGPKYNEQFF. CDR3 coding DNA: TGCGCCAGCAGCTCGACGACTAGCGGGGGGCCGAAGTACAATGAGCAGTTCTTC. Together with reference TRBV5-1 and TRBJ2-1, the CDR3 gives the full variable domain: KAGVTQTPRYLIKTRGQQVTLSCSPISGHRSVSWYQQTPGQGLQFLFEYFSETQRNKGNFPGRFSGRQFSNSRSEMNVSTLELGDSALYLCASSSTTSGGPKYNEQFFGPGTRLTVL.

This clonotype was seen ten or more times. This CDR3 reads CSARIASGSSYNEQFF. The DNA of the CDR3 is TGCAGTGCTAGAATCGCTAGCGGGAGCTCCTACAATGAGCAGTTCTTC. J is TRBJ2-1 and V is TRBV20-1; 10 bases line up with TRBD2. CDR1 is DFQATT and CDR2 is SNEGSKA in the germline V gene (reference sequence). The length of the CDR3 is 16 residues. Trimming took 2 bases from V and 0 from J; bases not matched to a gene: 4.

This clonotype occurred many times. The chain recombines TRBV12-3 or TRBV12-4 with TRBJ2-3; D gene uncertain. The CDR3 has 12 residues. The ends were cut back, 6 bases at V and 10 bases at J, with 14 bases in the middle. This CDR3 is CASSPWRYSQYF. The CDR3 DNA sequence: TGTGCCAGCAGCCCCTGGCGGTACTCGCAGTATTTT.

This clonotype was seen at least ten times. At one boundary the junction diverges from the germline segment, which might be a read error. The CDR3 nucleotides read TGCAGTGCAAGAGCCGGGACAGGGATTTCACCACAGTACTTC. This sequence encodes CSARAGTGISPQYF. The rearrangement joins TRBV20-1 to TRBJ2-7; 9 nucleotides match TRBD1. Germline V gene lookup returns CDR1 DFQATT and CDR2 SNEGSKA (reference sequence). This CDR3 has 14 amino acids.

This clonotype was seen at least ten times. The V call is TRBV5-1, the J call TRBJ2-1, with D possibly matching TRBD1 (6 bases). The CDR3 runs to 14 residues. V dropped 4 bases and J dropped 2 bases, with 10 bases sitting between them. Per the germline V gene, CDR1 is SGHRS and CDR2 is YFSETQ. CDR3 nucleotide sequence: TGCGCCAGCAGCCTGACAGGACCCTACAATGAGCAGTTCTTC. Translated, it gives CASSLTGPYNEQFF.

This clonotype appeared many times. The chain employs TRBV24-1 and TRBJ2-1; D gene ambiguous. The germline V and J ends were trimmed by 4 bases and 7 bases, with 13 bases remaining between them. In germline, CDR1 is KGHDR, CDR2 SFDVKD. The CDR3 is 14 residues long. The CDR3 spells CATSDPGSVNEQFF. The CDR3 bases are TGTGCCACCAGTGACCCCGGAAGTGTGAATGAGCAGTTCTTC.

This sequence joins TRBV7-3 and TRBJ2-1, with D unclear. Per the germline V gene, CDR1 is SGHTA and CDR2 is FQGTGA. The CDR3 sequence is 14 residues long. The ends were cut back, 4 bases at V and 5 bases at J, with 12 bases in the middle. The DNA of the CDR3 is TGTGCCAGCAGCTCCACACAACTCGACAATGAGCAGTTCTTC. Translating gives CASSSTQLDNEQFF.

The table lists this clonotype with many counts. The chain has TRBV5-5 and TRBJ1-1; no firm D call. The germline V gene encodes CDR1 SGHKS and CDR2 YYEKEE (reference sequence). V gave up 1 base and J gave up 1 base, with 11 bases separating them. The CDR3 has 15 residues. For the CDR3, the DNA is TGTGCCAGCAGCTTGTTTCCGGGGAGGAACACTGAAGCTTTCTTT. Protein: CASSLFPGRNTEAFF.

There are many counts of this clonotype. V usage is TRBV29-1 and J usage is TRBJ2-3; possible D gene TRBD1, 5 bases. The CDR3 is made up of 14 amino acids. Trimming removed 8 bases at V and 2 bases at J, with 17 bases between. Germline assignment: CDR1 SQVTM and CDR2 ANQGSEA. CDR3: CSYKMGLNTDTQYF. The CDR3 region has the DNA TGCAGCTATAAGATGGGGCTGAACACAGATACGCAGTATTTT.

This clonotype was recorded many times. V usage is TRBV27 and J usage is TRBJ2-7, with D perhaps TRBD1 (6 bases). Trimming cost V 4 bases and J 6 bases, with 16 bases left between them. Germline assignment: CDR1 MNHEY and CDR2 SMNVEV (reference sequence). The CDR3 covers 14 residues. The CDR3, as DNA: TGTGCCAGCAGTTCCAGCTCCAGGGGAACCGAGCAGTACTTC. This sequence encodes CASSSSSRGTEQYF.

This clonotype was picked up many times. The genes are TRBV27 and TRBJ2-3; no reliable D call. Trimming cost V 6 bases and J 0 bases, with 7 bases left between them. Per the germline V gene, CDR1 is MNHEY and CDR2 is SMNVEV (reference sequence). This CDR3 comprises 13 residues. CDR3 nucleotides: TGTGCCAGCAGGTCCGGGAGCACAGATACGCAGTATTTT. This translates into CASRSGSTDTQYF.

The sample holds many counts of this clonotype. The V gene is TRBV3-1, the J gene TRBJ2-3, with D unresolved. Germline CDR1 LGHDT, CDR2 YNNKEL (reference sequence). Trimming stripped 3 bases from V and 1 base from J, with 5 bases between. The CDR3 has 13 amino acids. DNA of the CDR3: TGTGCCAGCAGCCATGGGGGCACAGATACGCAGTATTTT. It translates to CASSHGGTDTQYF.

In its sample, this clonotype was seen many times. Here the CDR3 DNA reads TGTGCCACCAGCAGAGATGAGGGAGGCTACACCTTC. This encodes CATSRDEGGYTF. V is TRBV15 and J is TRBJ1-2, with no clear D. The germline V and J ends were trimmed by 0 bases and 8 bases, with 7 bases remaining between them. CDR1 and CDR2 from the germline V gene are LNHNV and YYDKDF (reference sequence). The CDR3 loop spans 12 amino acids.

This clonotype was recorded many times. The chain has TRBV6-1 and TRBJ1-2; 9 nucleotides agree with TRBD1. Germline loops: CDR1 MNHNS, CDR2 SASEGT. The CDR3 contains 14 residues. The V segment lost 4 bases and the J segment 6 bases; nucleotides outside the gene matches: 6. For the CDR3, the DNA is TGTGCCAGCAGTGGGGGGACAGGGAGCCATGGCTACACCTTC. It encodes CASSGGTGSHGYTF.

This clonotype was seen repeatedly, ten times or more. This chain connects TRBV3-1 to TRBJ2-7, with a tentative D call TRBD1 (5 bases). Trimming took off 0 bases at V and 5 bases at J, with 11 bases between the two ends. The CDR3 is 14 residues long. Germline assignment: CDR1 LGHDT and CDR2 YNNKEL (reference sequence). The chain's CDR3 is CASSQEGRVDEQYF. In nucleotides, the CDR3 is TGTGCCAGCAGCCAAGAAGGCAGGGTCGACGAGCAGTACTTC.

Ten or more counts support this clonotype. The chain combines TRBV30 with TRBJ2-2, with D possibly matching TRBD2 (5 bases). CDR1 is GTSNPN, CDR2 SVGIG, per germline (reference sequence). This CDR3 spans 16 amino acids. The V end was cut by 4 bases, the J end by 6 bases, with 21 bases between. The CDR3 coding sequence is TGTGCCTGGACCTCCCGTCCGTGGGAGAGGGCCGGGGAGCTGTTTTTT. Translating it yields CAWTSRPWERAGELFF. The full variable domain, rest sourced from reference TRBV30 and TRBJ2-2, is SQTIHQWPATLVQPVGSPLSLECTVEGTSNPNLYWYRQAAGRGLQLLFYSVGIGQISSEVPQNLSASRPQDRQFILSSKKLLLSDSGFYLCAWTSRPWERAGELFFGEGSRLTVL.

The rearrangement uses TRBV7-2 and TRBJ1-4; possible D gene TRBD1, 5 bases. Germline values: CDR1 SGHTA, CDR2 FQGNSA. Trimming removed 1 base from V and 5 bases from J, with 11 bases in between. The CDR3 is made up of 15 amino acids. This CDR3 is CASSLGEGRNEKLFF. The CDR3 DNA reads TGTGCCAGCAGCTTAGGGGAGGGGAGGAATGAAAAACTGTTTTTT.

This clonotype came up a few times. V usage is TRBV30 and J usage is TRBJ1-6; perhaps TRBD1 as D (5 bases). Germline V lookup: CDR1 GTSNPN, CDR2 SVGIG (reference sequence). V was clipped by 2 bases and J by 6 bases, with 11 bases between them. The CDR3 is 14 amino acids. CDR3 DNA sequence: TGTGCCTGGAGTAGGGGCAGGAGTAATTCACCCCTCCACTTT. This codes for CAWSRGRSNSPLHF.

This clonotype was found many times. This sequence joins TRBV5-1 and TRBJ2-1, with 7 nucleotides matching TRBD1. Looked up from germline, CDR1 is SGHRS and CDR2 is YFSETQ. CDR3 length: 15 amino acids. V shed 3 bases and J 4 bases; nucleotides not matched to a gene: 7. The CDR3 bases are TGCGCCAGCAGCTGGAATCCGGGACAGTACAATGAGCAGTTCTTC. It is translated as CASSWNPGQYNEQFF.

This clonotype was counted at least ten times. Lacking the conserved final phenylalanine or tryptophan, this CDR3 likely reflects a read error. The limits of the CDR3 on the DNA are not certain, so only TCRdb's listed CDR3 is given. The chain has TRBV3-1 and TRBJ2-5; the D segment call TRBD2 is taken from the table without a DNA check. The CDR3 numbers 10 amino acids, ends counted. Germline loops: CDR1 LGHDT, CDR2 YNNKEL (reference sequence). CDR3 in amino acids: CASSLLAGYN.

The chain carries TRBV3-1 and TRBJ2-6, with TRBD2 matching over 8 bases. Germline CDR1 is LGHDT and CDR2 is YNNKEL (reference sequence). V gave up 1 base and J gave up 3 bases; unmatched junction bases: 11. This CDR3 is 19 amino acids long. CDR3 loop: CASSQGYNGGAFGANVLTF. CDR3 in DNA: TGTGCCAGCAGCCAAGGGTACAACGGGGGGGCCTTTGGGGCCAACGTCCTGACTTTC.

This clonotype was counted at least ten times. The V and J genes are TRBV7-2 and TRBJ2-4; D may be TRBD1 or TRBD2 (5 bases each). The V gene's germline CDR1 is SGHTA and CDR2 FQGNSA. Trimming left V 5 bases short and J 7 bases short, with 15 bases between. This CDR3 comprises 14 residues. CDR3 DNA: TGTGCCAGCAGCCCGATGGCCGGGGCGAACATTCAGTACTTC. Translation gives CASSPMAGANIQYF.

As to this clonotype: A read error is possible here, since a much larger clone lies one base away. This chain links TRBV12-3 or TRBV12-4 with TRBJ2-7, with D hard to call. This CDR3 comprises 12 residues. The CDR3 DNA reads TGTGCCAGCAGGTTAGTAACCTACGAGCAGTACTTC. Its protein is CASRLVTYEQYF.

This clonotype was seen at least ten times. The chain uses TRBV12-3 or TRBV12-4 and TRBJ2-7, with D hard to call. The length of the CDR3 is 13 residues. V gave up 6 bases and J gave up 4 bases, with 13 bases separating them. The CDR3 DNA follows: TGTGCCAGCAGACTCGGGTCGTTGTACGAGCAGTACTTC. Its protein is CASRLGSLYEQYF.

This clonotype was counted many times. V gene TRBV10-3 combines with J gene TRBJ2-2, with a weak D call TRBD1 (6 bases). The CDR3 runs 11 residues. The V end was cut by 7 bases, the J end by 6 bases, with 6 bases between. Germline V gene data show CDR1 as ENHRY and CDR2 as SYGVKD. The CDR3: CAIKGAGELFF. CDR3 nucleotide sequence: TGTGCCATCAAGGGGGCCGGGGAGCTGTTTTTT.

This clonotype came up many times. The CDR3, as DNA: TGTGCCAGCTCACATGGACAGGCCGGGGAGCTGTTTTTT. Protein: CASSHGQAGELFF. The V gene is TRBV12-3 or TRBV12-4, the J gene TRBJ2-2, with 7 bases aligning to TRBD1. J was trimmed by 6 bases and V by 8 bases; bases with no gene match: 6. There are 13 residues in the CDR3.